This TCR beta chain emerged from a study of radiation and T cells in renal cell carcinoma. Noted time point: blood 2 weeks post-SBRT. Treatment meaning: 15 Gy SBRT to primary tumor, nephrectomy 4 weeks later. This renal cell carcinoma was of the clear cell type. The length of the CDR3 is 13 residues. J was trimmed by 8 bases and V by 0 bases; bases with no gene match: 3. The germline V gene encodes CDR1 SGHRS and CDR2 YFSETQ. Sequencing used immunoSEQ multiplex PCR; TCRdb keeps in-frame clones, though not all of them. The sample gives 120,000 or so clones, more than 75% of which show up once; approximately 6% is in the top ten. This clone was found a few times.

Material: blood, obtained from a patient whose treatment included radiotherapy and nephrectomy. V usage is TRBV5-1 and J usage is TRBJ1-2; 8 bases are a match to TRBD1. The TCR was taken from a woman between 65 and 79 years old with renal cell carcinoma. CDR3: CASSLEDRGGYTF. The CDR3, as DNA: TGCGCCAGCAGCTTGGAAGACAGGGGAGGCTACACCTTC.